This T cell receptor (beta chain) was identified in a study of cytomegalovirus exposure and HLA in healthy donors. Study-wide results and limits: Most TCR beta V segments were productive about 87% or about 30% of the time in an earlier analysis. From TCR beta sequences, most subjects' HLA-A and HLA-B alleles were reportedly predicted accurately.

For this clone: Its antigen is still unknown.

PCR employed 60 Vbeta and 13 Jbeta primers. Sequencing was performed with immunoSEQ multiplex PCR; in TCRdb, only in-frame clones are kept and a portion is missing. The table lists about 60,000 clones, around 70% of them singletons, with around 19% in the top ten. Germline assignment: CDR1 SGHTA and CDR2 FQGNSA. J lost 6 bases, V lost 4 bases, and 14 bases had no gene match. This CDR3 comprises 17 residues. J is TRBJ1-2 and V is TRBV7-2; 10 bases are a match to TRBD1. The sequence derives from a woman aged 55 to 70 in good health and CMV-seropositive. Sequencing was performed on PBMCs. The CDR3 nucleotides read TGTGCCAGCAGCTCTTACGTCGGACAGGGGGGAGGAGATGGCTACACCTTC. Encoded protein: CASSSYVGQGGGDGYTF.